This entry lists 27 T cell receptor beta chains sequenced from one sample in a study of blood T cell repertoires in COVID-19. Libraries were prepared by immunoSEQ multiplex PCR; TCRdb keeps only in-frame clonotypes and omits some of them. The sample lists 110,000 to 150,000 clones, 70% to 85% seen once, with approximately 9.5% in the top ten. The specimen was peripheral blood. The receptor set was obtained from a woman of 80 years or more in a cohort sampled during active or convalescent COVID-19.

The chain employs TRBV19 and TRBJ1-1; 9 nucleotides match TRBD1. This CDR3 is 12 amino acids long. CDR1 and CDR2 from the germline V gene are LNHDA and SQIVND (reference sequence). J was trimmed by 8 bases and V by 5 bases; bases with no gene match: 3. Written as DNA, the CDR3 is TGTGCCAGTAGTTGGGGACAGGGAGAAGCTTTCTTT. It encodes CASSWGQGEAFF.

This chain joins TRBV11-2 and TRBJ2-5; perhaps TRBD2 as D (5 bases). This CDR3 has 14 residues. V lost 8 bases and J 5 bases, leaving 18 bases between the germline ends. Germline values: CDR1 SGHAT, CDR2 FQNNGV. The CDR3 sequence: CASGLWTFGETQYF. CDR3 DNA sequence: TGTGCCAGCGGACTGTGGACTTTCGGGGAGACCCAGTACTTC.

The rearrangement joins TRBV11-3 to TRBJ2-1; 7 bases line up with TRBD2. Trimming at V came to 1 base and at J to 8 bases, leaving 5 bases not matched to a gene. Germline V CDR1 and CDR2: SGHNT, YENEEA. CDR3 length: 14 residues. The CDR3 spells CASSLGGGIYEQFF. The CDR3 DNA reads as TGTGCCAGCAGCTTAGGCGGGGGTATCTATGAGCAGTTCTTC.

This chain uses TRBV11-2 with TRBJ1-1; 7 bases are a match to TRBD1. V lost 5 bases and J lost 0; bases outside the gene matches: 6. This CDR3 spans 15 amino acids. Germline loops: CDR1 SGHAT, CDR2 FQNNGV. The CDR3 loop is CASSRDRNMNTEAFF. The CDR3 bases are TGTGCCAGCAGCCGGGACAGAAACATGAACACTGAAGCTTTCTTT.

The J gene is TRBJ2-2, the V gene TRBV28; the match to TRBD2 covers 10 bases. Unmatched junction bases numbered 5, after V lost 7 bases and J lost 0 bases. The CDR3 contains 16 residues. Germline CDR1 is MDHEN and CDR2 is SYDVKM. The CDR3 loop is CASTPSGGANTGELFF. CDR3 nucleotides: TGTGCCAGCACCCCTAGCGGGGGAGCGAACACCGGGGAGCTGTTTTTT.

The chain links TRBV7-9 to TRBJ2-1, with D possibly being TRBD2 (6 bases). This CDR3 region has 13 residues. V was clipped by 3 bases and J by 5 bases, with 8 bases between them. Germline V gene data show CDR1 as SEHNR and CDR2 as FQNEAQ (reference sequence). CDR3 sequence (DNA): TGTGCCAGCAGCTTGACTAGGAACAATGAGCAGTTCTTC. Protein sequence: CASSLTRNNEQFF. The full variable domain, its missing parts supplied by reference TRBV7-9 and TRBJ2-1, is DTGVSQNPRHKITKRGQNVTFRCDPISEHNRLYWYRQTLGQGPEFLTYFQNEAQLEKSRLLSDRFSAERPKGSFSTLEIQRTEQGDSAMYLCASSLTRNNEQFFGPGTRLTVL.

The chain uses TRBV20-1 and TRBJ1-1, with D unclear. Looked up from germline, CDR1 is DFQATT and CDR2 is SNEGSKA (reference sequence). CDR3 length: 11 residues. The CDR3 nucleotides are TGCAGCCAAGAGAGAAACACTGAAGCTTTCTTT. It translates to CSQERNTEAFF.

This clone has only one observation. V usage is TRBV19 and J usage is TRBJ1-4; TRBD1 aligns across 8 bases. The CDR3 covers 13 residues. In germline, CDR1 is LNHDA, CDR2 SQIVND (reference sequence). The trim removed 11 bases at V and 7 bases at J, leaving 9 bases unmatched. DNA for the CDR3: TGTGCCTGTAAACGGGACAGGCTTGAAAAACTGTTTTTT. It specifies CACKRDRLEKLFF.

The chain carries TRBV11-2 and TRBJ1-4; D possibly corresponds to TRBD1 (5 bases). Trimming shortened V by 4 bases and J by 7 bases, and 22 bases separated the two germline ends. CDR1 is SGHAT and CDR2 is FQNNGV in the germline V gene. This CDR3 comprises 17 residues. Here the CDR3 DNA reads TGTGCCAGCAGCTCCCGTGATGGCGCAGGGAGGTTTGAAAAACTGTTTTTT. Translating it yields CASSSRDGAGRFEKLFF.

The chain joins TRBV29-1 to TRBJ1-1; TRBD1 agrees at 7 bases. Germline CDR1 is SQVTM and CDR2 is ANQGSEA. Trimming took 6 bases from V and 1 from J; bases not matched to a gene: 8. The CDR3 spans 14 residues. CDR3 nucleotides: TGCAGCGTGTCTAAAGGGACAGCGAACACTGAAGCTTTCTTT. Translated: CSVSKGTANTEAFF. The variable domain in full, completed from reference TRBV29-1 and TRBJ1-1, reads SAVISQKPSRDICQRGTSLTIQCQVDSQVTMMFWYRQQPGQSLTLIATANQGSEATYESGFVIDKFPISRPNLTFSTLTVSNMSPEDSSIYLCSVSKGTANTEAFFGQGTRLTVV.

The chain employs TRBV7-9 and TRBJ1-4, with TRBD1 matching 7 bases. The germline V gene has CDR1 SEHNR and CDR2 FQNEAQ (reference sequence). V was pared by 5 bases and J by 4 bases, with 7 bases of the junction left unmatched. This CDR3 is built from 15 residues. CDR3 nucleotides: TGTGCCAGCAGCAGACAACAGGGGCTTAATGAAAAACTGTTTTTT. Protein: CASSRQQGLNEKLFF.

The gene calls are TRBV7-8 and TRBJ1-1; D call uncertain. The ends were cut back, 1 base at V and 1 base at J, with 4 bases in the middle. Per the germline V gene, CDR1 is SGHVS and CDR2 is FQNEAQ. The CDR3 spans 13 residues. The CDR3, as DNA: TGTGCCAGCAGCTTAGTCGGGAACACTGAAGCTTTCTTT. Its protein product is CASSLVGNTEAFF.

The V and J genes are TRBV3-1 (or the pseudogene TRBV3-2) and TRBJ2-2, with D unclear. This CDR3 has 12 amino acids. Deletions cut 1 base from V and 6 bases from J, with 3 bases between. Germline CDR1 reads LGHDT; CDR2 reads YNNKEL (reference sequence). This CDR3 reads CASSQVSGELFF. The CDR3 region has the DNA TGTGCCAGCAGCCAAGTCTCCGGGGAGCTGTTTTTT.

This clone was seen a single time. This chain joins TRBV7-2 and TRBJ2-4; TRBD1 matches 8 bases. Germline V gene lookup returns CDR1 SGHTA and CDR2 FQGNSA. J was trimmed by 5 bases and V by 5 bases; bases with no gene match: 5. The CDR3 totals 14 residues. CDR3 loop: CASSKAGGQNIQYF. CDR3 DNA sequence: TGTGCCAGCAGCAAAGCAGGGGGCCAAAACATTCAGTACTTC.

The CDR3 loop reads CASSIRALVGGGQTRTDTQYF. The CDR3 nucleotides are TGTGCCAGTAGTATACGAGCCCTAGTGGGCGGGGGGCAAACTCGCACAGATACGCAGTATTTT. The chain is built from TRBV19 and TRBJ2-3; 8 nucleotides agree with TRBD2. The CDR3 contains 21 residues. The germline V gene encodes CDR1 LNHDA and CDR2 SQIVND (reference sequence). The junction had 20 bases not matched to a gene; V was cut back by 2 bases and J by 1 base.

The genes are TRBV6-5 and TRBJ2-2, with TRBD2 matching 11 bases. With V trimmed by 2 bases and J by 5 bases, 1 base remained unmatched. CDR3 length: 15 residues. Germline-derived CDR1 and CDR2 are MNHEY and SVGAGI. The DNA of the CDR3 is TGTGCCAGCAGTTACGGGACTAGCGGAACCGGGGAGCTGTTTTTT. This encodes CASSYGTSGTGELFF.

The chain has TRBV7-6 and TRBJ2-7; 8 bases match TRBD1. Germline values: CDR1 SGHVS, CDR2 FNYEAQ. V trimming: 1 base; J trimming: 1 base; junction bases outside the gene matches: 0. This CDR3 has 14 residues. Here the CDR3 reads CASSLDRGSYEQYF. The CDR3, as DNA: TGTGCCAGCAGCTTAGACAGGGGGTCCTACGAGCAGTACTTC.

The J gene is TRBJ2-6, the V gene TRBV7-6; weak D call: TRBD2 (6 bases). Trimming took 4 bases from V and 0 from J, leaving 13 bases between them. Germline values: CDR1 SGHVS, CDR2 FNYEAQ. This CDR3 has 17 residues. The CDR3 DNA reads as TGTGCCAGCAGCTATCGCGGGGAGAGCTCTGGGGCCAACGTCCTGACTTTC. As protein: CASSYRGESSGANVLTF. The entire variable domain, with the rest obtained from reference TRBV7-6 and TRBJ2-6, is as follows: GAGVSQSPRYKVTKRGQDVALRCDPISGHVSLYWYRQALGQGPEFLTYFNYEAQQDKSGLPNDRFSAERPEGSISTLTIQRTEQRDSAMYRCASSYRGESSGANVLTFGAGSRLTVL.

The count of this clone is one. The V call is TRBV7-8, the J call TRBJ2-7; 7 nucleotides agree with TRBD1. This CDR3 spans 17 amino acids. Trimming removed 5 bases from V and 0 bases from J; junction bases left unmatched: 13. The germline V gene encodes CDR1 SGHVS and CDR2 FQNEAQ. The CDR3 here is CASSNPRDSFFSYEQYF. The CDR3 DNA reads TGTGCCAGCAGCAACCCCCGGGACAGCTTTTTCTCCTACGAGCAGTACTTC.

This chain uses TRBV28 with TRBJ2-3; 13 bases align to TRBD2. Germline CDR1 is MDHEN and CDR2 is SYDVKM. The length of the CDR3 is 17 residues. After removal of 4 bases from V and 1 base from J, the junction contained 5 bases not matched to a gene. In nucleotides, the CDR3 is TGTGCCAGCAGTTCAGGACTAGCGGGGGCCGGCACAGATACGCAGTATTTT. It specifies CASSSGLAGAGTDTQYF.

Turning to this clone: This sample also contains other DNA sequences that code for the same CDR3. The chain links TRBV7-9 to TRBJ1-2, with a possible D match to TRBD1 (6 bases). CDR3 length: 13 amino acids. Trimming removed 4 bases from V and 4 bases from J, with 10 bases in between. The germline V gene encodes CDR1 SEHNR and CDR2 FQNEAQ (reference sequence). The CDR3 here is CASSSGQIYGYTF. CDR3 nucleotide sequence: TGTGCCAGCAGCTCCGGACAGATCTATGGCTACACCTTC. Full variable domain (rest looked up from reference TRBV7-9 and TRBJ1-2): DTGVSQNPRHKITKRGQNVTFRCDPISEHNRLYWYRQTLGQGPEFLTYFQNEAQLEKSRLLSDRFSAERPKGSFSTLEIQRTEQGDSAMYLCASSSGQIYGYTFGSGTRLTVV.

This clone is a singleton in its sample. The chain employs TRBV18 and TRBJ1-1; D is unclear. V lost 0 bases and J lost 4, with 6 bases in between. This CDR3 is 13 amino acids long. In germline, CDR1 is KGHSH, CDR2 LQKENI. The CDR3 DNA reads TGTGCCAGCTCACCACCGTGGCCCACTGAAGCTTTCTTT. It yields the protein CASSPPWPTEAFF.

This chain links TRBV7-2 with TRBJ2-3; D might be TRBD2 (6 bases). Looked up from germline, CDR1 is SGHTA and CDR2 is FQGNSA. The CDR3 totals 16 residues. V lost 3 bases and J lost 0, with 13 bases in between. The CDR3: CASSLRTLASTDTQYF. The CDR3 DNA is TGTGCCAGCAGCTTGCGAACCCTAGCGAGCACAGATACGCAGTATTTT.

This chain joins TRBV5-1 and TRBJ2-5; 7 nucleotides match TRBD2. Trimming at V came to 0 bases and at J to 5 bases, leaving 7 bases not matched to a gene. Germline V gene data show CDR1 as SGHRS and CDR2 as YFSETQ. The length of the CDR3 is 15 residues. The CDR3 coding sequence is TGCGCCAGCAGCTTGGCGAGGAGGGAGGGGGAGACCCAGTACTTC. It codes for CASSLARREGETQYF.

This clone was observed once. The CDR3 coding sequence is TGTGCCAGCACCCCTCGAGGGGGCCCCTACGAGCAGTACTTC. Amino acids: CASTPRGGPYEQYF. The chain combines TRBV27 with TRBJ2-7; TRBD1 aligns across 7 bases. V lost 7 bases, J lost 2 bases, and 8 bases stayed unmatched. The germline V gene encodes CDR1 MNHEY and CDR2 SMNVEV (reference sequence). The CDR3 loop spans 14 amino acids.

The chain recombines TRBV6-5 with TRBJ1-1, with TRBD1 as a possible D gene (5 bases). The CDR3 runs to 15 residues. Trimming pared 2 bases from V and 4 bases from J, leaving 14 bases between. Germline assignment: CDR1 MNHEY and CDR2 SVGAGI. The CDR3 reads CASSYGAGVSTEAFF. CDR3 bases: TGTGCCAGCAGTTACGGGGCAGGTGTAAGCACTGAAGCTTTCTTT.

The chain links TRBV5-1 to TRBJ2-4; TRBD1 is a possible D gene (6 bases). Germline CDR1 reads SGHRS; CDR2 reads YFSETQ. Deletions cut 4 bases from V and 2 bases from J, with 13 bases between. CDR3 length: 15 amino acids. The CDR3 bases are TGCGCCAGCAGCGCATCCGGGACATCCAAAAACATTCAGTACTTC. It encodes CASSASGTSKNIQYF.